This TCR beta chain was recorded in a study of blood T cell repertoires in COVID-19. As for the study in general: Samples representing acute and convalescent COVID-19 were sourced from the United States, Italy and Spain. Nucleic acid was either cDNA or gDNA, and it came from T cells, B-cell-depleted T cells, or PBMCs.

In the original analysis: Amplification with reference gene primers provided the estimates of nucleated cell counts. Assay used: immunoSEQ multiplex PCR; TCRdb lists only in-frame clones, some missing. V, J and clone size are those of that table, while D and trimming were read from the DNA. The table has 240,000 or so clones, around 80% seen once; the top ten hold 3.4%. V dropped 1 base and J dropped 4 bases, with 7 bases sitting between them. Germline loops: CDR1 SGHAT, CDR2 FQNNGV. The CDR3 runs 14 residues. This sequence originates from a woman aged 18-29 years with acute or convalescent COVID-19. J is TRBJ2-2 and V is TRBV11-2; no clear D. The sequencing input was peripheral blood. The CDR3 coding sequence is TGTGCCAGCAGCTTAGGAGGAGTCACCGGGGAGCTGTTTTTT. Translation: CASSLGGVTGELFF.